A selection of T cell receptor beta chains follows, all from one sample in a study of blood T cell repertoires in COVID-19. Here immunoSEQ multiplex PCR was the method, and the copy in TCRdb shows in-frame clones only, minus some. This sample yields fewer than 70,000 clones, of which roughly 89% are seen a single time; 8% to 10% belongs to the top ten. The sample comprised peripheral blood. The receptors derive from a man over 45 with active COVID-19. Each CDR3 is given with its conserved first and last residue. The D gene is left open where the match is weak. Clone size is shown for a subset of rows, as once, few, many or a class of expanded clone.

TRBV6-5	NA	TRBD2	TRBJ2-1	CASSSGGTVEQFF	TGTGCCAGCAGTAGCGGGGGGACGGTTGAGCAGTTCTTC
TRBV5-6	NA	NA	TRBJ2-5	CASSLSQSGETQYF	TGTGCCAGCAGCTTGAGCCAGTCGGGAGAGACCCAGTACTTC
TRBV4-3	NA	TRBD2	TRBJ2-1	CASSQDSLAGNNEQFF	TGCGCCAGCAGCCAAGACTCCCTAGCGGGGAACAATGAGCAGTTCTTC
TRBV6-5	NA	NA	TRBJ1-2	CASSYSGGPDPYGYTF	TGTGCCAGCAGTTATTCGGGGGGACCGGATCCTTATGGCTACACCTTC
TRBV6-2/TRBV6-3	once	NA	TRBJ2-1	CASSYSRRNNEQFF	TGTGCCAGCAGTTACTCTAGGAGGAACAATGAGCAGTTCTTC
TRBV6-5	NA	NA	TRBJ2-1	CASSYSAGSYNEQFF	TGTGCCAGCAGTTACTCGGCGGGGTCCTACAATGAGCAGTTCTTC
TRBV7-2	NA	TRBD1	TRBJ1-2	CASSPGQGKGYTF	TGTGCCAGCAGCCCCGGACAGGGTAAAGGCTACACCTTC
TRBV7-2	few	TRBD1	TRBJ1-3	CASSSQPGTGGGNTIYF	TGTGCCAGCAGCTCCCAGCCCGGGACAGGGGGAGGAAACACCATATATTTT
TRBV7-2	few	TRBD2	TRBJ2-3	CASSLSGGAGDTQYF	TGTGCCAGCAGCTTAAGCGGGGGGGCCGGAGATACGCAGTATTTT
TRBV7-8	NA	NA	TRBJ2-1	CASSRESNEQFF	TGTGCCAGCAGCCGGGAGAGCAATGAGCAGTTCTTC
TRBV7-2	NA	TRBD1	TRBJ1-5	CASSPRFGDRDDNQPQHF	TGTGCCAGCAGCCCGCGATTTGGTGACAGGGACGACAATCAGCCCCAGCATTTT
TRBV9	NA	NA	TRBJ2-3	CASSVETGGSTDTQYF	TGTGCCAGCAGCGTAGAGACAGGTGGGAGCACAGATACGCAGTATTTT
TRBV19	NA	NA	TRBJ2-7	CASSITSIGEQYF	TGTGCCAGTAGTATTACGTCCATCGGGGAGCAGTACTTC
TRBV5-1	NA	NA	TRBJ1-2	CASSPRPGEGYTF	TGCGCCAGCAGCCCCCGGCCAGGGGAAGGCTACACCTTC
TRBV6-5	once	TRBD1	TRBJ1-2	CASSYRTGQGGYTF	TGTGCCAGCAGTTACCGGACAGGACAAGGTGGCTACACCTTC
TRBV11-2	NA	TRBD1	TRBJ2-3	CASTQTGHTDTQYF	TGTGCCAGCACCCAGACAGGGCACACAGATACGCAGTATTTT
TRBV5-1	NA	NA	TRBJ2-3	CASSLEGADTQYF	TGCGCCAGCAGCTTGGAGGGGGCAGATACGCAGTATTTT
TRBV7-3	NA	TRBD1	TRBJ2-3	CASSAYRGQDTQYF	TGTGCCAGCAGCGCATACAGGGGGCAAGATACGCAGTATTTT
TRBV13	NA	TRBD2	TRBJ2-5	CASSFTGGLETQYF	TGTGCCAGCAGCTTTACGGGGGGGCTTGAGACCCAGTACTTC
TRBV5-6	NA	NA	TRBJ1-5	CASSLGPENNQPQHF	TGTGCCAGCAGCTTGGGTCCCGAGAATAATCAGCCCCAGCATTTT
TRBV5-1	few	TRBD1	TRBJ1-2	CASSFAGQGDGYTF	TGCGCCAGCAGCTTCGCGGGACAGGGTGATGGCTACACCTTC